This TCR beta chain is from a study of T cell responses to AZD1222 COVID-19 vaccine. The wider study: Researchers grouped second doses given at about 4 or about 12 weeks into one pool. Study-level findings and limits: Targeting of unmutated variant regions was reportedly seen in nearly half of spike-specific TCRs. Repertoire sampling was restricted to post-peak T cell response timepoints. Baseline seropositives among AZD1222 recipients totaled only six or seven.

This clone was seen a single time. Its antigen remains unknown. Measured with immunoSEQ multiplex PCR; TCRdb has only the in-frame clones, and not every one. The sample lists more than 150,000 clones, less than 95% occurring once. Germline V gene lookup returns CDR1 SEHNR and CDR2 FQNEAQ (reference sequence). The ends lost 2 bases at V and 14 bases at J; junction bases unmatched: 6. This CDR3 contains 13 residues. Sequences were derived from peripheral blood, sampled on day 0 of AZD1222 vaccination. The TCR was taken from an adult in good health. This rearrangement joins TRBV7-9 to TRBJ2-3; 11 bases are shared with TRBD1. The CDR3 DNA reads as TGTGCCAGCAGCTTACACGGGACAGGGGGTGGGTATTTT. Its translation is CASSLHGTGGGYF.